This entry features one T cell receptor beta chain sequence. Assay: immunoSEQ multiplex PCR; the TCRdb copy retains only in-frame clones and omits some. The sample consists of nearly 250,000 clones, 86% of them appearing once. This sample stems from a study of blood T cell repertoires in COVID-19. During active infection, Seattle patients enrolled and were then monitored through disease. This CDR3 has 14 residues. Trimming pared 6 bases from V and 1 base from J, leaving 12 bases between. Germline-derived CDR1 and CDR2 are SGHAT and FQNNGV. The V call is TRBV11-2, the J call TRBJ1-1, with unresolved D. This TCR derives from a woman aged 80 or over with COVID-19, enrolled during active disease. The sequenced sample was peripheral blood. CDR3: CASSSSSSNTEAFF. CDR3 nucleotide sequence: TGTGCCAGCAGTTCTAGTTCATCGAACACTGAAGCTTTCTTT. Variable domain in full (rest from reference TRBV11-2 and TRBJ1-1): EAGVAQSPRYKIIEKRQSVAFWCNPISGHATLYWYQQILGQGPKLLIQFQNNGVVDDSQLPKDRFSAERLKGVDSTLKIQPAKLEDSAVYLCASSSSSSNTEAFFGQGTRLTVV.